The next 17 T cell receptor beta chains were all read from a single sample in a study of T-cell reconstitution after alpha-beta-depleted transplantation in children. A library of TCRbeta sequences, prepared with unique molecular identifiers, was generated. In TCRdb, the PCR reads were re-called with MiXCR into one record per CDR3 protein. This table holds just under 250,000 distinct CDR3 sequences, roughly 26% found once. The sample here was PBMCs, taken before TCRalphabeta/CD19-depleted stem cell transplant. These receptors were obtained from a girl aged 2-10 years with Fanconi anemia, due to receive a stem cell transplant.

This clonotype turned up a few times. The V and J genes are TRBV12-3 or TRBV12-4 and TRBJ2-7; 7 bases are a match to TRBD2. This CDR3 has 13 amino acids. Trimming at V came to 3 bases and at J to 7 bases, leaving 6 bases not matched to a gene. The CDR3 DNA sequence: TGTGCCAGCAGTTTGTTGGCGGGAGCGGAGCAGTACTTC. It translates to CASSLLAGAEQYF.

The gene calls are TRBV6-1 and TRBJ2-1, with TRBD2 matching 7 bases. Germline V gives CDR1 MNHNS, CDR2 SASEGT. The CDR3 loop spans 15 amino acids. V trimming: 5 bases; J trimming: 2 bases; junction bases outside the gene matches: 6. CDR3 DNA: TGTGCCAGCAGTCCTCGTGGGGGGGCCTACAATGAGCAGTTCTTC. Protein: CASSPRGGAYNEQFF.

This clonotype turned up a few times. The rearrangement joins TRBV6-5 to TRBJ2-5; the match to TRBD2 covers 15 bases. J gave up 5 bases and V 3 bases, and 7 bases lay outside the gene matches. The germline V gene has CDR1 MNHEY and CDR2 SVGAGI. The CDR3 totals 17 residues. The CDR3 loop reads CASSYKRGTSGGETQYF. The CDR3 nucleotides are TGTGCCAGCAGTTATAAGCGCGGGACTAGCGGGGGGGAGACCCAGTACTTC.

This clonotype was observed at least ten times. The rearrangement uses TRBV5-5 and TRBJ2-7; D not resolved. This CDR3 is 14 amino acids long. Germline assignment: CDR1 SGHKS and CDR2 YYEKEE (reference sequence). Deletions cut 2 bases from V and 3 bases from J, with 12 bases between. The CDR3 here is CASSFAPGDYEQYF. For the CDR3, the DNA is TGTGCCAGCAGCTTCGCACCGGGTGACTACGAGCAGTACTTC.

The sample holds many counts of this clonotype. The J gene is TRBJ2-7, the V gene TRBV15, with TRBD1 identical over 7 bases. V was clipped by 0 bases and J by 1 base; unmatched bases: 3. The CDR3 sequence is 15 residues long. In germline, CDR1 is LNHNV, CDR2 YYDKDF (reference sequence). The CDR3 sequence is CATSRERQGSYEQYF. The CDR3, as DNA: TGTGCCACCAGCAGAGAAAGACAGGGATCCTACGAGCAGTACTTC. Full variable domain (remainder filled in from reference TRBV15 and TRBJ2-7): DAMVIQNPRYQVTQFGKPVTLSCSQTLNHNVMYWYQQKSSQAPKLLFHYYDKDFNNEADTPDNFQSRRPNTSFCFLDIRSPGLGDTAMYLCATSRERQGSYEQYFGPGTRLTVT.

The chain carries TRBV5-1 and TRBJ2-2; unclear D gene. Trimming shortened V by 7 bases and J by 3 bases, and 4 bases separated the two germline ends. Germline-derived CDR1 and CDR2 are SGHRS and YFSETQ. The CDR3 runs 11 residues. The CDR3 DNA reads TGCGCCAGCGGGGACACCGGGGAGCTGTTTTTT. Its translation: CASGDTGELFF.

This clonotype was observed a few times. The CDR3 loop is CAISSLAGATDTQYF. The CDR3 DNA reads TGTGCCATCAGTTCGTTAGCGGGGGCTACAGATACGCAGTATTTT. J is TRBJ2-3 and V is TRBV10-3; 9 bases align to TRBD2. CDR3 length: 15 amino acids. Trimming removed 5 bases from V and 3 bases from J; junction bases left unmatched: 6. CDR1 and CDR2 (germline): ENHRY, SYGVKD.

At least ten counts were recorded for this clonotype. The gene calls are TRBV28 and TRBJ2-7; TRBD1 aligns across 9 bases. The CDR3 consists of 17 residues. J lost 5 bases, V lost 7 bases, and 18 bases had no gene match. The germline V gene has CDR1 MDHEN and CDR2 SYDVKM. As DNA, the CDR3 is TGTGCCAGCACGTCCCCCGGACAGGGGAAATTTGAAGACGAGCAGTACTTC. Its translation is CASTSPGQGKFEDEQYF.

The CDR3 spells CASSFLRSDTGELFF. The CDR3 DNA follows: TGCGCCAGCAGCTTTCTCCGTTCGGACACCGGGGAGCTGTTTTTT. The chain recombines TRBV5-1 with TRBJ2-2; D is unclear. The V gene lost 2 bases and the J gene lost 3 bases, with 11 bases spanning the gap. The CDR3 has 15 amino acids. Germline V CDR1 and CDR2: SGHRS, YFSETQ.

Many counts were recorded for this clonotype. CDR3 amino acids: CASSGAGGPYEQYF. CDR3 bases: TGTGCCAGCAGTGGCGCGGGAGGGCCTTACGAGCAGTACTTC. This rearrangement joins TRBV6-1 to TRBJ2-7; 9 bases are shared with TRBD2. V was pared by 4 bases and J by 4 bases, with 5 bases of the junction left unmatched. The CDR3 is 14 amino acids. Germline V gene sequence: CDR1 MNHNS, CDR2 SASEGT.

The table lists this clonotype with a few counts. The rearrangement links TRBV7-8 to TRBJ1-2; D call uncertain. CDR3 size: 15 residues. Germline-derived CDR1 and CDR2 are SGHVS and FQNEAQ. V lost 1 base to trimming and J lost 4 bases, with 13 bases between them. This CDR3 is CASSLGMAGPYGYTF. CDR3 nucleotide sequence: TGTGCCAGCAGCTTAGGAATGGCCGGCCCCTATGGCTACACCTTC.

This clonotype was counted at least ten times. This rearrangement joins TRBV29-1 to TRBJ2-5; the D gene is possibly TRBD1 (6 bases). The CDR3 is 11 amino acids. Deletions cut 4 bases from V and 6 bases from J, with 9 bases between. From germline, CDR1 is SQVTM and CDR2 ANQGSEA. CDR3 bases: TGCAGCGTTGGTGGGGGCCAGACCCAGTACTTC. Translated: CSVGGGQTQYF.

This rearrangement joins TRBV2 to TRBJ1-2; D call uncertain. From germline, CDR1 is SNHLY and CDR2 FYNNEI. Between the trimmed V and J ends, which lost 0 bases and 1 base, there was a span of 6 bases. The CDR3 length is 14 residues. The CDR3 DNA reads TGTGCCAGCAGTGAAGCACGGCTTAACTATGGCTACACCTTC. This translates into CASSEARLNYGYTF.

This clonotype was counted many times. The chain couples TRBV15 to TRBJ2-2; D gene uncertain. The CDR3 spans 18 residues. Germline V gene lookup returns CDR1 LNHNV and CDR2 YYDKDF (reference sequence). The germline V and J ends were trimmed by 0 bases and 1 base, with 15 bases remaining between them. CDR3 bases: TGTGCCACCAGCAGAGATGGGCCAGCGACACTGAACACCGGGGAGCTGTTTTTT. Protein sequence: CATSRDGPATLNTGELFF.

The sample holds one count of this clonotype. The J gene is TRBJ2-3, the V gene TRBV6-5, with TRBD2 matching over 9 bases. Losses at the gene ends were 2 bases for V and 1 base for J; bases not matched to a gene: 10. The CDR3 is made up of 18 amino acids. CDR1 is MNHEY and CDR2 is SVGAGI in the germline V gene. Here the CDR3 DNA reads TGTGCCAGCAGTTACCGGCGGGAGGGCCAGTCAGGCACAGATACGCAGTATTTT. Translation gives CASSYRREGQSGTDTQYF.

J is TRBJ1-1 and V is TRBV7-2; the D is unclear. Per the germline V gene, CDR1 is SGHTA and CDR2 is FQGNSA. The CDR3 is 14 residues long. V shed 6 bases and J shed 1 base, with 12 bases lying between them. CDR3 sequence: CASRVLGPNTEAFF. Written as DNA, the CDR3 is TGTGCCAGCAGGGTACTTGGACCGAACACTGAAGCTTTCTTT.

The rearrangement joins TRBV29-1 to TRBJ2-7, with 10 bases identical to TRBD1. The CDR3 is 12 residues long. After removal of 8 bases from V and 7 bases from J, the junction contained 8 bases not matched to a gene. CDR1 and CDR2 from the germline V gene are SQVTM and ANQGSEA. The CDR3 DNA is TGCAGCACTACGACAGGGGGCGTTGAGCAGTACTTC. Translated, it gives CSTTTGGVEQYF.